Presented here are 21 T cell receptor beta chains from one specimen sequenced in a study of control samples from healthy donors and cancer patients. TCRdb's table, derived via immunoSEQ multiplex PCR, lists solely in-frame clones and lacks some. Of 95,000 to 130,000 clones detected, 85% to 95% appear once; the ten largest clones hold roughly 2.7%. Sequencing was performed on blood. The receptors were gathered from a young man in good health.

The chain is built from TRBV18 and TRBJ1-3; the D is unclear. CDR3 length: 12 amino acids. Trimming shortened V by 0 bases and J by 8 bases, and 5 bases separated the two germline ends. Looked up from germline, CDR1 is KGHSH and CDR2 is LQKENI. Here the CDR3 reads CASSPPGDTIYF. DNA for the CDR3: TGTGCCAGCTCACCACCCGGCGACACCATATATTTT.

V is TRBV6-6 and J is TRBJ1-5; D unresolved. V shed 3 bases and J shed 0 bases, with 9 bases lying between them. The CDR3 is made up of 15 amino acids. Germline V gene sequence: CDR1 MNHNY, CDR2 SVGAGI (reference sequence). In DNA, the CDR3 is TGTGCCAGCAGTTATCACCCCAATAGCAATCAGCCCCAGCATTTT. Encoded protein: CASSYHPNSNQPQHF.

The genes are TRBV24-1 and TRBJ2-2; D gene ambiguous. The germline gives CDR1 KGHDR, CDR2 SFDVKD. V lost 4 bases, J lost 0 bases, and 8 bases lay in between. This CDR3 is built from 15 residues. CDR3 sequence: CATSEGLPNTGELFF. In DNA, the CDR3 is TGTGCCACCAGTGAAGGCCTACCGAACACCGGGGAGCTGTTTTTT.

The rearrangement uses TRBV6-2 or TRBV6-3 and TRBJ2-1; D perhaps matches TRBD1 (6 bases). CDR1 is MNHEY and CDR2 is SVGEGT in the germline V gene. The CDR3 spans 15 residues. V gave up 2 bases and J gave up 9 bases, with 17 bases separating them. The CDR3 bases are TGTGCCAGCAGTTACGGCCGAGGACAGCCGGGTGAGCAGTTCTTC. It yields the protein CASSYGRGQPGEQFF.

The V call is TRBV7-9, the J call TRBJ2-7; TRBD2 matches 7 bases. J gave up 2 bases and V 5 bases, and 9 bases lay outside the gene matches. CDR1 SEHNR and CDR2 FQNEAQ come from the germline V gene (reference sequence). The CDR3 has 15 residues. CDR3 protein: CASSHGTTFPYEQYV. CDR3 nucleotide sequence: TGTGCCAGCAGCCACGGGACTACCTTCCCCTACGAGCAGTACGTC.

This clone was counted only a few times. The V call is TRBV18, the J call TRBJ1-3, with unresolved D. CDR1 and CDR2 (germline): KGHSH, LQKENI. CDR3 length equals 17 residues. V was trimmed by 3 bases and J by 0 bases, leaving 15 bases between them. CDR3 amino acids: CASSPGPITSSGNTIYF. DNA for the CDR3: TGTGCCAGCTCACCCGGGCCCATCACGAGCTCTGGAAACACCATATATTTT.

The rearrangement uses TRBV5-1 and TRBJ1-2, with D possibly matching TRBD1 (6 bases). Germline V lookup: CDR1 SGHRS, CDR2 YFSETQ. This CDR3 has 14 residues. Trimming removed 0 bases from V and 6 bases from J, with 12 bases in between. CDR3 coding DNA: TGCGCCAGCAGCTTGGTTGAGGGGGAGGATGGCTACACCTTC. Translating it yields CASSLVEGEDGYTF.

CDR3 in amino acids: CASSYSLGANVLTF. The CDR3 bases are TGTGCCAGCAGTTACTCGCTCGGGGCCAACGTCCTGACTTTC. The V gene is TRBV6-6, the J gene TRBJ2-6; D remains unclear. Per germline, CDR1 MNHNY and CDR2 SVGAGI (reference sequence). This CDR3 contains 14 residues. V lost 0 bases and J 4 bases, leaving 4 bases between the germline ends.

The rearrangement uses TRBV5-6 and TRBJ1-1, with a weak D call TRBD1 (6 bases). The CDR3 spans 17 residues. CDR1 and CDR2 (germline): SGHDT, YYEEEE. Trimming shortened V by 1 base and J by 3 bases, and 19 bases separated the two germline ends. The CDR3 DNA is TGTGCCAGCAGCTTGAAAGGGGGGGGCGCAGGGTACACTGAAGCTTTCTTT. It codes for CASSLKGGGAGYTEAFF.

The chain employs TRBV10-1 and TRBJ1-4; possible D gene TRBD1, 6 bases. CDR3 length: 15 residues. Between the trimmed V and J ends, which lost 7 bases and 8 bases, there was a span of 20 bases. Germline assignment: CDR1 WNHNN and CDR2 SYGVQD (reference sequence). The CDR3 DNA follows: TGCGCCAGCAACCCAGGGAACAGGGAAAGGGAAAAACTGTTTTTT. It codes for CASNPGNREREKLFF.

This clone has only a few counts. The rearrangement links TRBV9 to TRBJ1-1; D not certain. CDR3 size: 14 residues. With 2 bases removed from V and 1 base from J, the gap between germline ends came to 9 bases. Germline lookup yields CDR1 SGDLS and CDR2 YYNGEE. The CDR3 region has the DNA TGTGCCAGCAGCGTCGGTCCAGGGAACACTGAAGCTTTCTTT. Its protein product is CASSVGPGNTEAFF. The full variable domain, rest sourced from reference TRBV9 and TRBJ1-1, is DSGVTQTPKHLITATGQRVTLRCSPRSGDLSVYWYQQSLDQGLQFLIQYYNGEERAKGNILERFSAQQFPDLHSELNLSSLELGDSALYFCASSVGPGNTEAFFGQGTRLTVV.

V and J are TRBV5-1 and TRBJ2-2; 10 nucleotides agree with TRBD1. This CDR3 has 16 amino acids. J was trimmed by 3 bases and V by 3 bases; bases with no gene match: 5. Germline-derived CDR1 and CDR2 are SGHRS and YFSETQ. The CDR3 sequence: CASSYGTGVYTGELFF. For the CDR3, the DNA is TGCGCCAGCAGCTACGGGACAGGGGTCTACACCGGGGAGCTGTTTTTT.

V usage is TRBV5-6 and J usage is TRBJ1-5; TRBD1 aligns across 8 bases. Per the germline V gene, CDR1 is SGHDT and CDR2 is YYEEEE. The CDR3 consists of 17 residues. Trimming at V came to 5 bases and at J to 0 bases, leaving 10 bases not matched to a gene. The CDR3, as DNA: TGTGCCAGCAGTTCCAAGCAGGGGGCAGTTAGCAATCAGCCCCAGCATTTT. Its translation is CASSSKQGAVSNQPQHF.

The count of this clone is one. This chain connects TRBV7-2 to TRBJ2-1; D is ambiguous. The CDR3 has 13 residues. The germline V and J ends were trimmed by 2 bases and 6 bases, with 8 bases remaining between them. The germline CDR1 and CDR2 sequences are SGHTA and FQGNSA. This chain's CDR3 is CASSLTRSNEQFF. For the CDR3, the DNA is TGTGCCAGCAGCTTAACCCGGTCCAATGAGCAGTTCTTC.

The rearrangement links TRBV6-4 to TRBJ1-1; tentative D call: TRBD1 (6 bases). The CDR3 length is 14 residues. In germline, CDR1 is MRHNA, CDR2 SNTAGT. V lost 4 bases to trimming and J lost 1 base, with 10 bases between them. The CDR3 here is CASSADRSNTEAFF. The DNA of the CDR3 is TGTGCCAGCAGTGCCGACAGGTCGAACACTGAAGCTTTCTTT.

The chain is built from TRBV2 and TRBJ2-1, with TRBD1 matching 9 bases. Germline trimming cut 8 bases from V and 9 bases from J; bases unmatched to any gene: 11. Germline-derived CDR1 and CDR2 are SNHLY and FYNNEI. This CDR3 has 14 amino acids. In DNA, the CDR3 is TGTGCCAGCTCCCACGGGACAGGGTTGGGTGAGCAGTTCTTC. Its translation is CASSHGTGLGEQFF. The entire variable domain, with the rest obtained from reference TRBV2 and TRBJ2-1, is as follows: EPEVTQTPSHQVTQMGQEVILRCVPISNHLYFYWYRQILGQKVEFLVSFYNNEISEKSEIFDDQFSVERPDGSNFTLKIRSTKLEDSAMYFCASSHGTGLGEQFFGPGTRLTVL.

This chain connects TRBV5-1 to TRBJ1-3, with D perhaps TRBD1 (5 bases). The germline gives CDR1 SGHRS, CDR2 YFSETQ. This CDR3 has 18 residues. V was clipped by 1 base and J by 0 bases, with 17 bases between them. CDR3 in DNA: TGCGCCAGCAGCTTGAGCGGGACCCTATTTCACTCTGGAAACACCATATATTTT. Translation: CASSLSGTLFHSGNTIYF.

This chain connects TRBV19 to TRBJ2-5, with D possibly being TRBD1 (6 bases). V lost 8 bases to trimming and J lost 1 base, with 17 bases between them. The CDR3 has 15 residues. CDR1 LNHDA and CDR2 SQIVND come from the germline V gene (reference sequence). This CDR3 reads CASGGGRGFQETQYF. CDR3 DNA: TGTGCCAGTGGGGGCGGAAGGGGTTTCCAAGAGACCCAGTACTTC.

This clone was seen a handful of times. This chain joins TRBV30 and TRBJ2-2, with D hard to call. Germline CDR1 reads GTSNPN; CDR2 reads SVGIG (reference sequence). Deletions cut 1 base from V and 5 bases from J, with 8 bases between. This CDR3 spans 13 amino acids. This CDR3 is CAWSGVLTGELFF. DNA for the CDR3: TGTGCCTGGAGTGGGGTATTGACCGGGGAGCTGTTTTTT.

This clone occurred once. The V gene is TRBV20-1, the J gene TRBJ2-1; no firm D call. The germline V gene has CDR1 DFQATT and CDR2 SNEGSKA (reference sequence). The V gene lost 1 base and the J gene lost 9 bases, with 4 bases spanning the gap. This CDR3 has 10 residues. The CDR3 nucleotides read TGCAGTGCTAGAGGGAGTGAGCAGTTCTTC. Amino acids: CSARGSEQFF.

The chain employs TRBV6-6 and TRBJ1-2; 10 nucleotides match TRBD1. The V gene's germline CDR1 is MNHNY and CDR2 SVGAGI (reference sequence). V shed 6 bases, J shed 6 bases, and the junction held 10 bases outside the gene matches. The CDR3 runs 15 residues. CDR3: CASRPDRGRDHGYTF. In nucleotides, the CDR3 is TGTGCCAGCAGACCCGACAGGGGGCGAGATCATGGCTACACCTTC.